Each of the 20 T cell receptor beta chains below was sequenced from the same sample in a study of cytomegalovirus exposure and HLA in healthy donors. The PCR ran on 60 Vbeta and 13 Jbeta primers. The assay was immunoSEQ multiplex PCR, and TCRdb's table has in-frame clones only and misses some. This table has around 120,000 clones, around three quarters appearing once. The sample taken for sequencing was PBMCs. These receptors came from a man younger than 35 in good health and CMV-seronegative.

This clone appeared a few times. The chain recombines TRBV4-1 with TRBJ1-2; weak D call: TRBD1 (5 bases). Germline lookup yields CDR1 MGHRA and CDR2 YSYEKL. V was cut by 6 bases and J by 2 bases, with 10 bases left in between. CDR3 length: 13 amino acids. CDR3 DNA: TGCGCCAGCAGGCGAACAGGAAACTATGGCTACACCTTC. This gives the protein CASRRTGNYGYTF.

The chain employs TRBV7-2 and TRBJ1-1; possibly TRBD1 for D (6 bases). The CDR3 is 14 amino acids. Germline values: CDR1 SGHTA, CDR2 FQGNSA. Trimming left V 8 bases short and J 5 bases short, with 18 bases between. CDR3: CASLGQSLGTEAFF. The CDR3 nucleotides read TGTGCCAGCCTTGGACAGTCACTAGGAACTGAAGCTTTCTTT.

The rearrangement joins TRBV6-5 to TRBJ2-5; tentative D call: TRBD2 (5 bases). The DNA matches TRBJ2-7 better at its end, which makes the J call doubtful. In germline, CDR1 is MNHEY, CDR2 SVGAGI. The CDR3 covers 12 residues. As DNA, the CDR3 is TGTGCCAGCAGTCGGGAAGGTTACGAGCAGTACTTC. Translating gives CASSREGYEQYF.

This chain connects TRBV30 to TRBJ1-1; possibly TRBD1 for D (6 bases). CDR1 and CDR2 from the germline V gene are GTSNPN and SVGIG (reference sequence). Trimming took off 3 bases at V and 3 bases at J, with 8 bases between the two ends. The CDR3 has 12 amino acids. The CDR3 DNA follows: TGTGCCTGGAGGGACAGTCACACTGAAGCTTTCTTT. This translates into CAWRDSHTEAFF.

CDR3 in amino acids: CATSRDPGGGQPQHF. CDR3 nucleotides: TGTGCCACCAGCAGAGATCCGGGAGGGGGCCAGCCCCAGCATTTT. The V call is TRBV15, the J call TRBJ1-5, with 7 bases identical to TRBD1. The V gene's germline CDR1 is LNHNV and CDR2 YYDKDF (reference sequence). Germline trimming cut 0 bases from V and 7 bases from J; bases unmatched to any gene: 6. CDR3 length equals 15 residues. The full variable domain, its missing parts supplied by reference TRBV15 and TRBJ1-5, is DAMVIQNPRYQVTQFGKPVTLSCSQTLNHNVMYWYQQKSSQAPKLLFHYYDKDFNNEADTPDNFQSRRPNTSFCFLDIRSPGLGDTAMYLCATSRDPGGGQPQHFGDGTRLSIL.

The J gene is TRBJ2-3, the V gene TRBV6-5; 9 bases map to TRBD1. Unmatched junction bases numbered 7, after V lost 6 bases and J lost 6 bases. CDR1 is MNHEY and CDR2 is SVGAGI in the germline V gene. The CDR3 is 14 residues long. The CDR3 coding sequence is TGTGCCAGCAGGAAGGACAGGGGACTGGATACGCAGTATTTT. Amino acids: CASRKDRGLDTQYF.

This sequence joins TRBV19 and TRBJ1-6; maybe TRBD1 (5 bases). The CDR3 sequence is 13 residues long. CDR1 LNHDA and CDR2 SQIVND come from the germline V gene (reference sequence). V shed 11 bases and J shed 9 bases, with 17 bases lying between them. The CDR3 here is CAVSGERGSPLHF. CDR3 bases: TGTGCCGTCTCGGGGGAGAGAGGTTCACCCCTCCACTTT.

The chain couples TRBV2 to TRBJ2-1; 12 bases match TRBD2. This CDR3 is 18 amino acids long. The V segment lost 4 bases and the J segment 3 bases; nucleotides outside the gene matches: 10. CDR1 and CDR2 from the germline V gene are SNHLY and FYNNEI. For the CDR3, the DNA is TGTGCCAGCAGTGGGCCTAGCGGGAGGGCCCCGGGCTACAATGAGCAGTTCTTC. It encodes CASSGPSGRAPGYNEQFF.

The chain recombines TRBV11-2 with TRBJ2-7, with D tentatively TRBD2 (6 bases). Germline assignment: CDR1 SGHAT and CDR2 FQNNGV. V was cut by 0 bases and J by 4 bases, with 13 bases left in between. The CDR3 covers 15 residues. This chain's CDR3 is CASSLEASASYEQYF. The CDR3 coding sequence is TGTGCCAGCAGCTTAGAGGCTAGCGCCTCATACGAGCAGTACTTC.

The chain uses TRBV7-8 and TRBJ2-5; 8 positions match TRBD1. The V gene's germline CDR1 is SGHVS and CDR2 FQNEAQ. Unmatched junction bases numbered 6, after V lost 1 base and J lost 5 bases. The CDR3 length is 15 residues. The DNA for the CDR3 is TGTGCCAGCAGCTTAGTGCAGGGGGCATGGGAGACCCAGTACTTC. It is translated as CASSLVQGAWETQYF.

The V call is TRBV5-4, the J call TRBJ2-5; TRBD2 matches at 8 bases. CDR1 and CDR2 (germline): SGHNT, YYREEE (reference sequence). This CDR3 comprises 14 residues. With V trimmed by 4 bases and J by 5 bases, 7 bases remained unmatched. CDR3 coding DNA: TGTGCCAGCAGCCCCGGGACTAGTAGGGAGACCCAGTACTTC. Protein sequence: CASSPGTSRETQYF.

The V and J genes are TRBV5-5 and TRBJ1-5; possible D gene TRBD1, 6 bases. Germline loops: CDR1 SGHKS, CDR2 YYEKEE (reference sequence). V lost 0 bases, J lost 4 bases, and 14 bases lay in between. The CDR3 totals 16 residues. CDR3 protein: CASSLDGGASNQPQHF. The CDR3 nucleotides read TGTGCCAGCAGCTTGGATGGGGGGGCGAGTAATCAGCCCCAGCATTTT.

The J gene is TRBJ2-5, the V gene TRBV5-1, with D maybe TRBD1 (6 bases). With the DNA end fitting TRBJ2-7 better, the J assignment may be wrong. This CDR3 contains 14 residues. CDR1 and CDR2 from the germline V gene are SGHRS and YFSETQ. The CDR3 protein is CASSSGTPNYEQYF. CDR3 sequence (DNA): TGCGCCAGCAGCTCCGGGACACCAAACTACGAGCAGTACTTC.

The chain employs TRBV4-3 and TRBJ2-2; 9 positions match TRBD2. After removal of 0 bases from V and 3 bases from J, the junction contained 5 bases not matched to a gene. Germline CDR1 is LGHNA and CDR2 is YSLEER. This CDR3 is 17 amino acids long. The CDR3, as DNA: TGCGCCAGCAGCCAAGATGATGCGGGAGGGGACACCGGGGAGCTGTTTTTT. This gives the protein CASSQDDAGGDTGELFF.

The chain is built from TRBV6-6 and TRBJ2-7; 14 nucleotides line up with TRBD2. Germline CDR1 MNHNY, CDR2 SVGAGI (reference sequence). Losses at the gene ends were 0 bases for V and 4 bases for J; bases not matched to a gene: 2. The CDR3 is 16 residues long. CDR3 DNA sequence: TGTGCCAGCAGTTACTCGGGGACTAGCGGGAGTTACGAGCAGTACGTC. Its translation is CASSYSGTSGSYEQYV.

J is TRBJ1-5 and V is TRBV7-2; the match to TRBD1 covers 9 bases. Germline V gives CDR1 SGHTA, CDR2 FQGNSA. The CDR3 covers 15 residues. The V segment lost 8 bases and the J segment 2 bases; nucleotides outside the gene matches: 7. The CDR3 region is CASATGGTGNQPQHF. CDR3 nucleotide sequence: TGTGCCAGCGCTACAGGGGGCACGGGCAATCAGCCCCAGCATTTT.

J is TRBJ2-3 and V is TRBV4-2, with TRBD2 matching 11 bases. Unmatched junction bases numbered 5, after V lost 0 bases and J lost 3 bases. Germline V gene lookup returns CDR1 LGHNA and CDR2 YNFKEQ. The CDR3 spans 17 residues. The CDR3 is CASSQDGGTSGTDTQYF. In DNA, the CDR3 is TGTGCCAGCAGCCAAGATGGGGGGACTAGCGGAACAGATACGCAGTATTTT.

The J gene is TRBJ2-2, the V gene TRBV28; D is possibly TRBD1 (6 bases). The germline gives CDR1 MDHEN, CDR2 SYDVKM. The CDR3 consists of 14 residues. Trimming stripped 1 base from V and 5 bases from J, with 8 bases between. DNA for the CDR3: TGTGCCAGCAGTTTATATAGGGGGACCGGGGAGCTGTTTTTT. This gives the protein CASSLYRGTGELFF.

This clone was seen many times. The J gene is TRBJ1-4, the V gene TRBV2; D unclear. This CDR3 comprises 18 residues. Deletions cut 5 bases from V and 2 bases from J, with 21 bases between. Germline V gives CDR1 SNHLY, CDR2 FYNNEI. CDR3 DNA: TGTGCCAGCAGTTCGATGGGAGGTGGCTCTACGACTAATGAAAAACTGTTTTTT. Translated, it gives CASSSMGGGSTTNEKLFF.

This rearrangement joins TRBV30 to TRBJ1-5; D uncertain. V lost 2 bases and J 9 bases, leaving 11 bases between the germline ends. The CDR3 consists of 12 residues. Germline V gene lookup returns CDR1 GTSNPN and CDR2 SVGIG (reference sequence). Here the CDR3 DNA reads TGTGCCTGGAGTTTACAGCCAGGGCCCCAGCATTTT. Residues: CAWSLQPGPQHF.